This passage covers 18 T cell receptor beta chains from one sample sequenced in a study of vaccination and CD4 T cells after COVID-19. These receptors have no known antigen. Sequencing of DNA taken from cultured CD4+ T cells relied on the Oncomine TCR Beta short-read assay. MiXCR, applied by TCRdb to the PCR reads, yields one record per CDR3 protein. This sample yields over 10,000 distinct CDR3 sequences, of which roughly 61% are seen a single time; 13% belongs to the top ten. Treatment reported: roughly 11-day PBMC culture with coronavirus spike peptide pools or control peptides (ViraFEST assay). Material: CD4+ T cells from blood, cultured in vitro. The receptors were sampled from a human donor who had recovered from COVID-19.

The sample holds a few counts of this clonotype. The chain uses TRBV7-9 and TRBJ1-1; possibly TRBD1 for D (6 bases). The V gene lost 3 bases and the J gene lost 1 base, with 9 bases spanning the gap. Germline lookup yields CDR1 SEHNR and CDR2 FQNEAQ (reference sequence). This CDR3 spans 14 amino acids. CDR3 coding DNA: TGTGCCAGCAGCTTGGTACAGGGGAACACTGAAGCTTTCTTT. This translates into CASSLVQGNTEAFF.

This clonotype came up a few times. This rearrangement joins TRBV2 to TRBJ1-5; 7 positions match TRBD1. Germline V lookup: CDR1 SNHLY, CDR2 FYNNEI. The J segment lost 2 bases and the V segment lost 4 bases, leaving 5 bases of the junction unmatched. The CDR3 is 15 amino acids. The CDR3 protein is CASSVRGPGNQPQHF. CDR3 nucleotides: TGTGCCAGCAGTGTAAGGGGGCCTGGCAATCAGCCCCAGCATTTT.

The rearrangement uses TRBV20-1 and TRBJ2-2, with 8 bases aligning to TRBD1. V shed 6 bases, J shed 0 bases, and the junction held 9 bases outside the gene matches. Germline V gives CDR1 DFQATT, CDR2 SNEGSKA (reference sequence). There are 16 residues in the CDR3. The CDR3 sequence: CSARTGLTSNTGELFF. CDR3 coding DNA: TGCAGTGCCCGGACAGGGTTAACCTCGAACACCGGGGAGCTGTTTTTT.

This clonotype was found a few times. The chain employs TRBV7-3 and TRBJ2-3; D remains unclear. Trimming took off 0 bases at V and 1 base at J, with 8 bases between the two ends. Germline values: CDR1 SGHTA, CDR2 FQGTGA. This CDR3 has 15 residues. The CDR3 DNA sequence: TGTGCCAGCAGCTTAACAGGGCTTCGCACAGATACGCAGTATTTT. Translated: CASSLTGLRTDTQYF.

The chain has TRBV20-1 and TRBJ2-3; no clear D. This CDR3 is built from 15 residues. Germline CDR1 is DFQATT and CDR2 is SNEGSKA (reference sequence). Trimming took 0 bases from V and 1 from J, leaving 11 bases between them. DNA of the CDR3: TGCAGTGCTAGAGATTCTAGGTTTGGCACAGATACGCAGTATTTT. Translating it yields CSARDSRFGTDTQYF.

The J gene is TRBJ1-2, the V gene TRBV5-6; D is unresolved. The germline CDR1 and CDR2 sequences are SGHDT and YYEEEE. This CDR3 region has 15 residues. Trimming took 0 bases from V and 0 from J, leaving 9 bases between them. The CDR3 spells CASSLVELANYGYTF. The CDR3 DNA follows: TGTGCCAGCAGCTTGGTGGAGCTAGCTAACTATGGCTACACCTTC.

The chain is built from TRBV27 and TRBJ1-5; 8 bases fit TRBD1. V gave up 8 bases and J gave up 7 bases; unmatched junction bases: 7. This CDR3 comprises 13 residues. Germline CDR1 and CDR2: MNHEY and SMNVEV (reference sequence). Here the CDR3 reads CASARDRNQPQHF. The CDR3 coding sequence is TGTGCCAGCGCCCGGGACAGGAACCAGCCCCAGCATTTT.

V and J are TRBV15 and TRBJ1-1, with D possibly matching TRBD1 (6 bases). CDR1 is LNHNV, CDR2 YYDKDF, per germline (reference sequence). CDR3 size: 14 residues. V lost 5 bases to trimming and J lost 4 bases, with 14 bases between them. Here the CDR3 reads CATSYYRDSTEAFF. CDR3 coding DNA: TGTGCCACCAGCTATTACAGGGATAGCACTGAAGCTTTCTTT.

The chain couples TRBV6-5 to TRBJ2-2; D not certain. The CDR3 has 14 amino acids. Germline CDR1 is MNHEY and CDR2 is SVGAGI. V was trimmed by 0 bases and J by 5 bases, leaving 7 bases between them. CDR3 residues: CASSYSEATGELFF. The DNA of the CDR3 is TGTGCCAGCAGTTACTCGGAAGCTACCGGGGAGCTGTTTTTT.

This chain uses TRBV12-5 with TRBJ2-1; 9 nucleotides match TRBD2. The CDR3 length is 13 residues. The junction had 3 bases not matched to a gene; V was cut back by 6 bases and J by 6 bases. Germline CDR1 reads LGHNT; CDR2 reads FRNRAP. The DNA of the CDR3 is TGTGCTAGTGGCGAACTAGCGGGCAATGAGCAGTTCTTC. This gives the protein CASGELAGNEQFF.

This clonotype was found a few times. The chain recombines TRBV2 with TRBJ2-7, with unresolved D. The CDR3 is made up of 13 amino acids. V shed 10 bases and J shed 5 bases, with 18 bases lying between them. Germline CDR1 reads SNHLY; CDR2 reads FYNNEI. CDR3 sequence reads: CATNRPLEDEQYF. CDR3 coding DNA: TGTGCCACCAACCGGCCCCTGGAAGACGAGCAGTACTTC.

This sequence joins TRBV10-3 and TRBJ2-2, with TRBD2 identical over 11 bases. V was clipped by 7 bases and J by 2 bases; unmatched bases: 6. CDR3 length: 16 amino acids. Germline V lookup: CDR1 ENHRY, CDR2 SYGVKD. The chain's CDR3 is CAITPGLAVNTGELFF. The DNA of the CDR3 is TGTGCCATCACCCCGGGACTAGCGGTCAACACCGGGGAGCTGTTTTTT.

In its sample, this clonotype ranks as medium-sized. The V gene is TRBV7-6, the J gene TRBJ1-1, with D hard to call. Trimming removed 6 bases at V and 1 base at J, with 6 bases between. From germline, CDR1 is SGHVS and CDR2 FNYEAQ. The CDR3 length is 12 residues. Written as DNA, the CDR3 is TGTGCCAGCAGAAATGGGAACACTGAAGCTTTCTTT. As protein: CASRNGNTEAFF.

This clonotype was seen a handful of times. V usage is TRBV19 and J usage is TRBJ1-3; the D gene is possibly TRBD1 (5 bases). Germline loops: CDR1 LNHDA, CDR2 SQIVND (reference sequence). V lost 7 bases, J lost 4 bases, and 17 bases lay in between. CDR3 length: 15 amino acids. The CDR3 spells CASTRDRQAGNTIYF. In nucleotides, the CDR3 is TGTGCCAGTACCCGGGACCGTCAAGCCGGAAACACCATATATTTT. Filled out from reference TRBV19 and TRBJ1-3, the complete variable domain reads DGGITQSPKYLFRKEGQNVTLSCEQNLNHDAMYWYRQDPGQGLRLIYYSQIVNDFQKGDIAEGYSVSREKKESFPLTVTSAQKNPTAFYLCASTRDRQAGNTIYFGEGSWLTVV.

This clonotype was observed a single time. The CDR3 nucleotides read TGTGCCAGTAGTATGGACAGCCCTGGAAACACCATATATTTT. This translates into CASSMDSPGNTIYF. The chain employs TRBV19 and TRBJ1-3, with a possible D match to TRBD1 (6 bases). CDR3 length: 14 residues. CDR1 is LNHDA and CDR2 is SQIVND in the germline V gene (reference sequence). V was clipped by 3 bases and J by 2 bases, with 8 bases between them.

The rearrangement uses TRBV6-1 and TRBJ2-3; 11 bases line up with TRBD2. Trimming at V came to 7 bases and at J to 4 bases, leaving 4 bases not matched to a gene. CDR1 and CDR2 (germline): MNHNS, SASEGT. CDR3 size: 14 residues. The CDR3 DNA is TGTGCCAGCAAAATAGCGGGAGGGCCAGATACGCAGTATTTT. It specifies CASKIAGGPDTQYF.

This clonotype appeared a few times. The rearrangement joins TRBV2 to TRBJ2-2; TRBD2 might be the D (5 bases). The CDR3 has 13 residues. Germline CDR1 and CDR2: SNHLY and FYNNEI. V lost 7 bases, J lost 7 bases, and 13 bases lay in between. The CDR3 DNA sequence: TGTGCCAGCACCCGGACTGAAGTCGGGGAGCTGTTTTTT. It specifies CASTRTEVGELFF. Full variable domain (outside the CDR3, taken from reference TRBV2 and TRBJ2-2): EPEVTQTPSHQVTQMGQEVILRCVPISNHLYFYWYRQILGQKVEFLVSFYNNEISEKSEIFDDQFSVERPDGSNFTLKIRSTKLEDSAMYFCASTRTEVGELFFGEGSRLTVL.

The sample holds a few counts of this clonotype. CDR3 sequence: CASSLSGQVGQPQHF. DNA of the CDR3: TGTGCCAGCAGCCTTAGCGGACAGGTGGGACAGCCCCAGCATTTT. The chain combines TRBV7-8 with TRBJ1-5; TRBD1 matches 7 bases. Germline values: CDR1 SGHVS, CDR2 FQNEAQ. The CDR3 sequence is 15 residues long. The V gene end was trimmed by 5 bases and the J gene end by 7 bases; junction bases not matched to a gene: 11.